The 8 T cell receptor beta chains presented below share a single source sample, sequenced in a study of CD8 T cells in Susac syndrome. When the RNA was reverse transcribed, random hexamers were used with an input of about 0.5 to 1 ug. TCRdb fed the immunoSEQ multiplex PCR reads into MiXCR, producing one record per CDR3 protein. Here the sample spans about 53,000 distinct CDR3 sequences, 95% being singletons. The material sequenced was CD8+ T cells from PBMCs. Receptors were obtained from a human donor with Susac syndrome.

This clonotype was seen a single time. The V call is TRBV6-5, the J call TRBJ2-7; D may be TRBD1 (6 bases). Germline V gene data show CDR1 as MNHEY and CDR2 as SVGAGI. V was trimmed by 0 bases and J by 5 bases, leaving 14 bases between them. The CDR3 has 15 residues. The CDR3: CASSYSNTGLNEQYF. The CDR3 DNA is TGTGCCAGCAGTTACTCGAATACAGGGCTAAACGAGCAGTACTTC.

This clonotype was seen only a few times. The chain joins TRBV29-1 to TRBJ1-1, with D tentatively TRBD1 (5 bases). V was trimmed by 7 bases and J by 1 base, leaving 13 bases between them. The CDR3 runs to 13 residues. Germline V gene sequence: CDR1 SQVTM, CDR2 ANQGSEA. The CDR3 sequence is CSAPEGRNTEAFF. The CDR3 coding sequence is TGCAGCGCTCCGGAGGGACGGAACACTGAAGCTTTCTTT.

This clonotype was seen only a few times. The chain carries TRBV2 and TRBJ2-7, with unresolved D. Looked up from germline, CDR1 is SNHLY and CDR2 is FYNNEI. This CDR3 contains 13 residues. Trimming stripped 1 base from V and 3 bases from J, with 7 bases between. The CDR3 reads CASSEGVSYEQYF. CDR3 nucleotides: TGTGCCAGCAGTGAAGGCGTCAGCTACGAGCAGTACTTC.

V gene TRBV30 combines with J gene TRBJ1-2, with 10 bases matching TRBD1. After removal of 2 bases from V and 6 bases from J, the junction contained 3 bases not matched to a gene. Germline V gives CDR1 GTSNPN, CDR2 SVGIG (reference sequence). The CDR3 is made up of 13 amino acids. CDR3 loop: CAWSPTGGDGYTF. The CDR3 DNA is TGTGCCTGGAGTCCGACAGGGGGCGATGGCTACACCTTC.

The chain recombines TRBV29-1 with TRBJ1-2; perhaps TRBD1 as D (5 bases). Germline lookup yields CDR1 SQVTM and CDR2 ANQGSEA. This CDR3 spans 11 amino acids. V was pared by 7 bases and J by 7 bases, with 13 bases between. The CDR3: CSATERGGYTF. The DNA for the CDR3 is TGCAGCGCGACGGAGAGGGGTGGCTACACCTTC.

This clonotype was found once. The V gene is TRBV12-3 or TRBV12-4, the J gene TRBJ2-1; D is possibly TRBD1 or TRBD2 (7 bases each). The CDR3 length is 14 residues. V shed 4 bases and J shed 7 bases, with 14 bases lying between them. CDR3 amino acids: CASSSGGVMNEQFF. Here the CDR3 DNA reads TGTGCCAGCAGTTCAGGGGGGGTGATGAATGAGCAGTTCTTC.

The chain recombines TRBV24-1 with TRBJ2-1, with D possibly matching TRBD1 (5 bases). This CDR3 is 15 amino acids long. Germline V lookup: CDR1 KGHDR, CDR2 SFDVKD. V shed 3 bases and J shed 0 bases, with 8 bases lying between them. Here the CDR3 DNA reads TGTGCCACCAGTGATACAGGTAGCTCCTACAATGAGCAGTTCTTC. Translating it yields CATSDTGSSYNEQFF.

The gene calls are TRBV6-2 or TRBV6-3 and TRBJ1-5; possible D gene TRBD1, 5 bases. The germline V and J ends were trimmed by 9 bases and 3 bases, with 15 bases remaining between them. The CDR3 contains 14 residues. Per the germline V gene, CDR1 is MNHEY and CDR2 is SVGEGT. The CDR3 sequence: CASTWGGNNQPQHF. CDR3 DNA: TGTGCCAGTACGTGGGGGGGAAACAATCAGCCCCAGCATTTT.